The sequence of this T cell receptor (beta chain) was determined in a study of post-analysis software for immune sequencing data. Turning to the study itself: Patients had relapsing-remitting, secondary progressive or progressive-relapsing multiple sclerosis; some lacked subtype.

On this clonotype itself: Its cognate antigen is unknown.

The CDR3 length is 17 residues. Per the germline V gene, CDR1 is SQVTM and CDR2 is ANQGSEA. Between the trimmed V and J ends, which lost 6 bases and 4 bases, there was a span of 25 bases. TCR beta cDNA libraries included unique molecular identifiers. The T cell input of roughly 0.9 to 10 million gave about half a million cDNA molecules. TCRdb processed the PCR reads anew with MiXCR; each CDR3 protein has one entry. The sample has 750,000 to 950,000 distinct CDR3 sequences, around 50% seen once. Study-wide findings and caveats: About five TRBV segments were more frequent in patients than controls; TRBV5-6, TRBV5-1 and TRBV20-1 belonged to this group. Comparison with controls showed significantly lower normalized Chao1 diversity in multiple sclerosis patients. Samples from a shared batch, those prepared together, strongly co-clustered by F measure.

The sequenced material came from blood. The clonotype comes from a girl aged 10 to 17 with multiple sclerosis. The rearrangement uses TRBV29-1 and TRBJ2-1; the D gene is possibly TRBD2 (6 bases). CDR3 sequence reads: CSVHFTSRMGPYNEQFF. The CDR3 DNA sequence: TGCAGCGTCCACTTCACTAGCCGGATGGGTCCATACAATGAGCAGTTCTTC.